This T cell receptor (beta chain) appears in the sequencing data of a study of cytomegalovirus exposure and HLA in healthy donors. PCR involved 60 Vbeta and 13 Jbeta primers. Clones were sequenced by immunoSEQ multiplex PCR, and TCRdb holds only the in-frame ones, with some missing. In the table there are about 150,000 clones, 84% of which are singletons. Study observations and caveats: The dataset shows that most TCR sequences were rare, while some public TCRs occurred in many donors. Likely technical artifact: a cluster of highly shared sequence variants. The number of N-insertions in an Asian-associated ancestry cluster was reportedly below the roughly 620-donor mean in a later analysis. Further analysis, carried out later, found HLA-associated TCR beta chains more clonally expanded than equally common other chains.

A remark on this clone: Its cognate antigen is unknown.

CDR1 is SEHNR, CDR2 FQNEAQ, per germline (reference sequence). This CDR3 is 15 amino acids long. The ends lost 5 bases at V and 0 bases at J; junction bases unmatched: 3. The chain joins TRBV7-9 to TRBJ2-1, with 8 positions matching TRBD1. The TCR was taken from a young man in good health and CMV-seronegative. Sequenced sample: PBMCs. The CDR3 DNA is TGTGCCAGCAGCGAGACAGGGGCCTCCTACAATGAGCAGTTCTTC. The encoded protein is CASSETGASYNEQFF.